The present entry profiles one TCR beta chain with its context. This clone was counted a single time. The antigen it recognizes is unknown. Base qualities were left out, and no much larger clone turns up one base away. The data belong to a study of PD-1 blockade in classical Hodgkin lymphoma (dated by TCRdb to about 2020). A note on the overall study: Nivolumab dosing was 3 mg/kg intravenously every 2 weeks, continuing until either disease progression or unacceptable toxicity. The study used TCR beta sequencing and CyTOF to define a peripheral blood immune signature of response to PD-1 blockade in classical Hodgkin lymphoma.

Sample time point, as interpreted from the label and publication: cycle 4 day 1 (C4D1), after six to seven weeks of nivolumab. Every trial patient had relapsed after autologous stem cell transplantation, and cohorts A, B and C differed in prior brentuximab vedotin exposure. A total of fewer than 65 patients with relapsed/refractory classical Hodgkin lymphoma made up the trial cohort, and each patient's best overall response was complete response, partial response or progressive disease. Single-agent nivolumab was administered to trial patients in the multi-cohort phase II CheckMate 205 trial. Best overall response was determined by an independent review committee according to the 2007 International Working Group response criteria. Trial PBMCs were collected just before the start of nivolumab (C1D1) and during therapy at cycle 2 day 1 and cycle 4 day 1. After peripheral blood was drawn into 8 mL Vacutainer Cell Preparation Tubes, PBMCs were isolated by centrifugation and then cryopreserved.

Germline trimming amounts to 2 bases on V and 6 bases on J, with 1 as the count of junction bases outside the gene matches. Reading the germline V gene (reference sequence) gives CDR1 SGHNT and CDR2 YYREEE. From its cysteine to its phenylalanine, the CDR3 spans 13 amino acids. Kept here is only the CDR3 DNA, which spans 39 bases and is read in frame from base 1. The Qiagen DNeasy kit was used to extract genomic DNA from unsorted PBMCs and from the negatively selected CD4+ and CD8+ fractions. TCR beta CDR3 regions were subjected to amplification by immunoSEQ multiplex PCR with primers that anneal to V and J segments. Amplification bias was minimized using a synthetic immune receptor repertoire, and residual bias was removed computationally after sequencing. Concerning the study's data processing: Custom Python scripts were used to quantify repertoire diversity as the Shannon entropy index. Unsorted, CD4+ and CD8+ repertoires were analyzed separately, except for combined analyses in which CD4+ and CD8+ sequences were merged in silico. Clonal expansion was defined as a frequency increase of at least 2-fold after treatment compared with C1D1, and clones undetected at baseline were assigned a pseudocount of 0.5. Singleton clones were defined as clones with 0 or 1 copy at C1D1, and non-singleton clones were defined as clones with 2 or more copies. Clones expanded in unsorted samples were labelled as CD4+, CD8+ or unknown by matching protein sequences in sorted samples from the same patient. Diversity changes from C1D1 to C4D1 were tested in paired samples using Wilcoxon tests. This is the immuneACCESS table as TCRdb keeps it, with only in-frame sequences that have V and J called. A part of the clones is gone; compared with another copy, unresolved V genes explain less than half, and the rest is unexplained. The DNA was the basis for D and trimming; V, J and clone size are from that table. The sample includes 35,000 to 50,000 clones, with 55% to 70% observed a single time. About 2.6% of the sample comes from the top ten.

Broad study findings and their caveats: CD4+ but not CD8+ TCR diversity rose significantly by C4D1 (p=0.0027 vs p=0.16), most apparent in complete responders (p=0.02). Patients starting nivolumab less than 1 year after ASCT had lower diversity and were excluded from later analyses to avoid confounding by immune reconstitution. The study covered only a single clinical trial cohort, and the causes of the repertoire differences, possibly disease activity or prior therapy, were still not defined. Baseline TCR diversity was reported to be lower in newly diagnosed patients than in healthy donors, and even lower in relapsed/refractory patients. Trial patients achieving complete response had baseline diversity similar to newly diagnosed patients, whereas partial responders and progressors had significantly lower diversity.

Here the chain combines TRBV5-4 and TRBJ2-2; TRBD1 agrees with 7 junctional bases. Sample: peripheral blood mononuclear cells (PBMCs), taken before the fourth cycle of nivolumab. This receptor was identified in a human donor with classical Hodgkin lymphoma. The CDR3 loop reads CASSLQGSGELFF. The nucleotide sequence is given as TGTGCCAGCAGCTTACAGGGGTCCGGGGAGCTGTTTTTT.